This T cell receptor (beta chain) was captured by sequencing in a study of memory CD4+ T cells and cytomegalovirus serostatus. Assay: immunoSEQ multiplex PCR; the TCRdb copy retains only in-frame clones and omits some. Of around 88,000 clones detected, 80% appear once; the ten largest clones hold around 3.6%. Single viable CD3+CD4+CD8-CD45RO+ cells were sorted as the memory CD4+ T cells. This TCR derives from an adult in good health and CMV-seropositive. The sample taken for sequencing was memory CD4+ T cells from blood.

CDR3 residues: CASSAYSGGAFNEQFF. In DNA, the CDR3 is TGTGCCAGCAGCGCTTATTCAGGGGGCGCGTTCAATGAGCAGTTCTTC. J is TRBJ2-1 and V is TRBV9; 8 bases line up with TRBD1. CDR3 length equals 16 residues. The J segment lost 6 bases and the V segment lost 3 bases, leaving 11 bases of the junction unmatched. The germline gives CDR1 SGDLS, CDR2 YYNGEE.